These 32 T cell receptor beta chains were sequenced from one sample in a study of regulatory T cells in long-lasting Graves disease. Arm-PCR of CDR3 regions with iRepertoire HTBI primers generated TCR beta libraries. MiXCR, applied by TCRdb to the multiplex PCR reads, yields one record per CDR3 protein. Among about 470,000 distinct CDR3 sequences listed, around 21% were seen once. The time point is: persistent/refractory GD, antithyroid drugs over 5 years with positive TRAb. Making the TCR library involved RNA that had been extracted from PBMCs. This material consisted of peripheral blood mononuclear cells (PBMCs), taken when the disease was refractory, from a patient treated with antithyroid drugs. The receptors derive from a female donor with Graves disease.

A few counts support this clonotype. The rearrangement uses TRBV20-1 and TRBJ1-2, with TRBD1 identical over 7 bases. J gave up 4 bases and V 3 bases, and 14 bases lay outside the gene matches. CDR1 DFQATT and CDR2 SNEGSKA come from the germline V gene (reference sequence). The CDR3 consists of 16 residues. CDR3: CSASPPTGSYGYGYTF. Written as DNA, the CDR3 is TGCAGTGCTAGCCCCCCGACAGGGAGTTATGGCTATGGCTACACCTTC.

The chain combines TRBV5-1 with TRBJ1-1, with D possibly matching TRBD1 (5 bases). Per germline, CDR1 SGHRS and CDR2 YFSETQ. The germline V and J ends were trimmed by 1 base and 8 bases, with 18 bases remaining between them. The CDR3 runs to 15 residues. CDR3 sequence (DNA): TGCGCCAGCAGCTTGTTGGAGGGGCTGGTCACCGAAGCTTTCTTT. It codes for CASSLLEGLVTEAFF. The variable domain in full, completed from reference TRBV5-1 and TRBJ1-1, reads KAGVTQTPRYLIKTRGQQVTLSCSPISGHRSVSWYQQTPGQGLQFLFEYFSETQRNKGNFPGRFSGRQFSNSRSEMNVSTLELGDSALYLCASSLLEGLVTEAFFGQGTRLTVV.

This clonotype was recorded a few times. The chain has TRBV11-2 and TRBJ2-5; 8 bases match TRBD2. The V gene's germline CDR1 is SGHAT and CDR2 FQNNGV. Unmatched junction bases numbered 8, after V lost 6 bases and J lost 2 bases. This CDR3 contains 15 residues. The CDR3 nucleotides read TGTGCCAGCAGACGGACACTAGCGGAGCAAGAGACCCAGTACTTC. It specifies CASRRTLAEQETQYF.

This rearrangement joins TRBV6-2 or TRBV6-3 to TRBJ2-1; D remains unclear. Per germline, CDR1 MNHEY and CDR2 SVGEGT. The V end was cut by 5 bases, the J end by 7 bases, with 6 bases between. The CDR3 is made up of 11 amino acids. DNA for the CDR3: TGTGCCAGCAGTGCGGCAAATGAGCAGTTCTTC. The encoded protein is CASSAANEQFF.

On this clonotype: A much more abundant neighbour one base away suggests this may be a read error. The V and J genes are TRBV12-3 or TRBV12-4 and TRBJ1-5; 9 bases align to TRBD1. This CDR3 is built from 15 residues. CDR3 nucleotide sequence: TGTGCCAGCCGGAGGGGGACAGGGAGAAGGGAGCCCGAGCATTTT. This sequence encodes CASRRGTGRREPEHF.

This clonotype was counted at least ten times. V usage is TRBV20-1 and J usage is TRBJ1-2; D is unresolved. V was clipped by 0 bases and J by 0 bases, with 8 bases between them. The germline V gene encodes CDR1 DFQATT and CDR2 SNEGSKA (reference sequence). CDR3 length equals 14 residues. The DNA of the CDR3 is TGCAGTGCTAGAGACGGAGGATCTAACTATGGCTACACCTTC. It is translated as CSARDGGSNYGYTF.

The sample holds a few counts of this clonotype. The chain is built from TRBV7-9 and TRBJ2-2; no definite D call. Germline V gene lookup returns CDR1 SEHNR and CDR2 FQNEAQ (reference sequence). Trimming removed 0 bases at V and 6 bases at J, with 5 bases between. This CDR3 comprises 13 residues. The CDR3 bases are TGTGCCAGCAGCTTAGCCCAGCCCGGGGAGCTGTTTTTT. Its protein is CASSLAQPGELFF.

The gene calls are TRBV4-2 and TRBJ2-5; the D is unclear. V dropped 3 bases and J dropped 3 bases, with 5 bases sitting between them. The CDR3 is 12 amino acids. Germline V CDR1 and CDR2: LGHNA, YNFKEQ. CDR3 sequence: CASSQSKETQYF. CDR3 in DNA: TGTGCCAGCAGCCAGAGCAAAGAGACCCAGTACTTC.

This rearrangement joins TRBV7-9 to TRBJ1-4, with 8 bases lining up with TRBD1. J was trimmed by 8 bases and V by 4 bases; bases with no gene match: 6. The germline V gene has CDR1 SEHNR and CDR2 FQNEAQ (reference sequence). The CDR3 sequence is 14 residues long. Here the CDR3 DNA reads TGTGCCAGCAGCTGGGACAGGTGGAGCGAAAAACTGTTTTTT. Its translation is CASSWDRWSEKLFF.

This clonotype turned up a few times. This chain uses TRBV28 with TRBJ2-7; the D gene is possibly TRBD2 (6 bases). Germline V gives CDR1 MDHEN, CDR2 SYDVKM. CDR3 length equals 16 residues. Trimming shortened V by 5 bases and J by 0 bases, and 17 bases separated the two germline ends. The CDR3 DNA is TGTGCCAGCAGTCTTAGCCTCGGGACTGCCTCCTACGAGCAGTACTTC. Protein: CASSLSLGTASYEQYF.

The rearrangement uses TRBV27 and TRBJ2-7; D not certain. This CDR3 is 14 amino acids long. Germline V lookup: CDR1 MNHEY, CDR2 SMNVEV (reference sequence). V lost 6 bases and J 2 bases, leaving 14 bases between the germline ends. CDR3 in amino acids: CASSLSRVAYEQYF. The DNA of the CDR3 is TGTGCCAGCAGCCTAAGTAGAGTCGCCTACGAGCAGTACTTC.

The sample holds many counts of this clonotype. J is TRBJ1-1 and V is TRBV6-5; D remains unclear. The germline V gene has CDR1 MNHEY and CDR2 SVGAGI. V lost 2 bases to trimming and J lost 0 bases, with 4 bases between them. This CDR3 is built from 13 residues. CDR3 nucleotides: TGTGCCAGCAGTTACAGGCTGAACACTGAAGCTTTCTTT. Encoded protein: CASSYRLNTEAFF.

This clonotype has at least ten counts. The chain combines TRBV6-1 with TRBJ1-1; TRBD1 matches 7 bases. Germline-derived CDR1 and CDR2 are MNHNS and SASEGT. V lost 6 bases to trimming and J lost 7 bases; unmatched junction nucleotides: 11. The CDR3 length is 14 residues. CDR3: CASRTTGVLREAFF. CDR3 DNA: TGTGCCAGCAGAACCACAGGGGTTCTTCGTGAAGCTTTCTTT.

The chain uses TRBV7-9 and TRBJ2-7, with TRBD2 matching over 12 bases. The CDR3 covers 14 residues. Germline-derived CDR1 and CDR2 are SEHNR and FQNEAQ (reference sequence). V trimming: 5 bases; J trimming: 5 bases; junction bases outside the gene matches: 4. The CDR3 bases are TGTGCCAGCAGCCCTAGACTAGCGGGAGACGAGCAGTACTTC. This translates into CASSPRLAGDEQYF.

This clonotype was recorded many times. DNA for the CDR3: TGTGCCAGCAGCCGCCGGGAGAGCTACGAGCAGTACTTC. As protein: CASSRRESYEQYF. This rearrangement joins TRBV7-8 to TRBJ2-7; tentative D call: TRBD2 (6 bases). This CDR3 region has 13 residues. With 5 bases removed from V and 3 bases from J, the gap between germline ends came to 11 bases. From germline, CDR1 is SGHVS and CDR2 FQNEAQ.

The chain has TRBV7-9 and TRBJ2-2; TRBD2 agrees at 12 bases. CDR3 size: 17 residues. V was pared by 5 bases and J by 0 bases, with 4 bases of the junction left unmatched. Germline values: CDR1 SEHNR, CDR2 FQNEAQ (reference sequence). The CDR3 DNA reads as TGTGCCAGCAGCGATAGGACTAGCGGGACGAACACCGGGGAGCTGTTTTTT. This encodes CASSDRTSGTNTGELFF.

This clonotype was observed a handful of times. The chain joins TRBV7-8 to TRBJ2-7, with TRBD2 identical over 11 bases. Unmatched junction bases numbered 5, after V lost 1 base and J lost 0 bases. Germline CDR1 and CDR2: SGHVS and FQNEAQ. CDR3 length equals 17 residues. CDR3 nucleotide sequence: TGTGCCAGCAGCTTAGAGTCGGGACTAGCGGACTCCTACGAGCAGTACTTC. The encoded protein is CASSLESGLADSYEQYF.

With respect to this clonotype: A clone one base away is much larger, so this may be a read error. This chain connects TRBV9 to TRBJ1-5; D call uncertain. This CDR3 spans 14 amino acids. Germline V lookup: CDR1 SGDLS, CDR2 YYNGEE. The CDR3 here is CASSPDGGNRPQHF. CDR3 bases: TGTGCCAGCAGCCCCGACGGAGGTAATCGGCCCCAGCATTTT.

The chain uses TRBV14 and TRBJ2-7; the match to TRBD2 covers 14 bases. After removal of 0 bases from V and 2 bases from J, the junction contained 3 bases not matched to a gene. Per germline, CDR1 SGHDN and CDR2 FVKESK. This CDR3 has 17 residues. The CDR3 nucleotides read TGTGCCAGCAGCCAAGATTGGGGACTAGCGGGAGCCTACGAGCAGTACTTC. The encoded protein is CASSQDWGLAGAYEQYF.

The chain recombines TRBV11-1 with TRBJ2-3; no firm D call. The CDR3 spans 11 residues. Germline CDR1 is SGHAT and CDR2 is FQDESV (reference sequence). V dropped 1 base and J dropped 8 bases, with 4 bases sitting between them. The CDR3 here is CASSLGITQYF. CDR3 in DNA: TGTGCCAGCAGCTTAGGAATTACGCAGTATTTT.

This chain joins TRBV5-1 and TRBJ2-7, with D maybe TRBD2 (6 bases). The CDR3 has 15 residues. Germline-derived CDR1 and CDR2 are SGHRS and YFSETQ. Trimming removed 1 base from V and 1 base from J, with 12 bases in between. The CDR3 coding sequence is TGCGCCAGCAGCTTGTCACGGGAGACGTCCTACGAGCAGTACTTC. Translating it yields CASSLSRETSYEQYF.

This clonotype was recorded a few times. The V call is TRBV20-1, the J call TRBJ2-7; D is perhaps TRBD1 or TRBD2 (5 bases each). Germline lookup yields CDR1 DFQATT and CDR2 SNEGSKA (reference sequence). CDR3 length equals 13 residues. V was cut by 3 bases and J by 3 bases, with 12 bases left in between. CDR3 sequence: CSARGRSGYEQYF. The CDR3 DNA follows: TGCAGTGCTAGGGGACGCAGCGGCTACGAGCAGTACTTC.

The chain joins TRBV28 to TRBJ2-5; TRBD2 agrees at 15 bases. The junction had 6 bases not matched to a gene; V was cut back by 5 bases and J by 2 bases. Germline V lookup: CDR1 MDHEN, CDR2 SYDVKM. The length of the CDR3 is 17 residues. The CDR3 DNA reads TGTGCCAGCAGTCTAGGACTAGCGGGAGGGCTACAAGAGACCCAGTACTTC. It codes for CASSLGLAGGLQETQYF. Variable domain in full (rest from reference TRBV28 and TRBJ2-5): DVKVTQSSRYLVKRTGEKVFLECVQDMDHENMFWYRQDPGLGLRLIYFSYDVKMKEKGDIPEGYSVSREKKERFSLILESASTNQTSMYLCASSLGLAGGLQETQYFGPGTRLLVL.

This clonotype was counted ten times or more. This chain joins TRBV6-1 and TRBJ1-5; the match to TRBD1 covers 8 bases. With 6 bases clipped from V and 1 base from J, the junction kept 8 bases outside the gene matches. CDR3 length: 16 residues. The germline CDR1 and CDR2 sequences are MNHNS and SASEGT. This CDR3 is CASRDQGAQSNQPQHF. The CDR3 bases are TGTGCCAGCAGGGATCAGGGGGCGCAGAGCAATCAGCCCCAGCATTTT.

As to this clonotype: This may arise from a read error, as a much more abundant clone is one base away. V gene TRBV2 combines with J gene TRBJ2-2; maybe TRBD1 (6 bases). Germline CDR1 and CDR2: SNHLY and FYNNEI. The CDR3 is 15 residues long. CDR3 bases: TGTGTCAGCAGTGAACCAGGGGAGAGCACCGGGGAGCTGTTTTTT. The encoded protein is CVSSEPGESTGELFF.

Many counts were recorded for this clonotype. The chain recombines TRBV7-9 with TRBJ2-7, with D possibly matching TRBD1 (6 bases). CDR1 is SEHNR and CDR2 is FQNEAQ in the germline V gene (reference sequence). This CDR3 is 17 amino acids long. V lost 5 bases and J 2 bases, leaving 22 bases between the germline ends. CDR3: CASSTKPTGLHTYEQYF. CDR3 nucleotide sequence: TGTGCCAGCAGCACCAAACCGACAGGACTTCACACCTACGAGCAGTACTTC.

Many counts were recorded for this clonotype. This chain uses TRBV29-1 with TRBJ2-7; D call uncertain. Germline CDR1 is SQVTM and CDR2 is ANQGSEA. V was clipped by 6 bases and J by 3 bases, with 9 bases between them. The CDR3 spans 11 residues. CDR3 region: CSVRDGYEQYF. CDR3 DNA sequence: TGCAGCGTACGAGACGGCTACGAGCAGTACTTC.

This chain uses TRBV19 with TRBJ2-6; D call uncertain. The ends were cut back, 3 bases at V and 0 bases at J, with 9 bases in the middle. This CDR3 region has 16 residues. The germline CDR1 and CDR2 sequences are LNHDA and SQIVND (reference sequence). As DNA, the CDR3 is TGTGCCAGTAGTATTCGAACGGGCTCTGGGGCCAACGTCCTGACTTTC. Its protein is CASSIRTGSGANVLTF.

This clonotype has at least ten counts. V is TRBV30 and J is TRBJ1-4, with D perhaps matching TRBD1 (6 bases). Per the germline V gene, CDR1 is GTSNPN and CDR2 is SVGIG (reference sequence). V lost 0 bases and J lost 7, with 9 bases in between. The CDR3 is 13 amino acids. The CDR3 protein is CAWSVQGGEKLFF. CDR3 in DNA: TGTGCCTGGAGTGTACAGGGTGGTGAAAAACTGTTTTTT.

This clonotype turned up a few times. The J gene is TRBJ1-4, the V gene TRBV5-1; 8 nucleotides match TRBD1. CDR1 is SGHRS and CDR2 is YFSETQ in the germline V gene. The V and J ends lost 0 bases and 7 bases, in that order; junction bases with no gene match: 5. The CDR3 extends over 15 amino acids. CDR3 in amino acids: CASSLDGRGLEKLFF. CDR3 nucleotide sequence: TGCGCCAGCAGCTTGGATGGCAGGGGGCTTGAAAAACTGTTTTTT.

Concerning this clonotype: Being one base from a much bigger clone, this may be a read error. The V gene is TRBV28, the J gene TRBJ2-1; TRBD2 agrees at 8 bases. Germline values: CDR1 MDHEN, CDR2 SYDVKM. The trim removed 5 bases at V and 5 bases at J, leaving 5 bases unmatched. There are 14 residues in the CDR3. This CDR3 is CASSQREFHNEQFF. The CDR3 DNA sequence: TGTGCCAGCAGTCAGCGGGAGTTCCACAATGAGCAGTTCTTC.

This chain uses TRBV3-1 with TRBJ2-2; 7 positions agree with TRBD1. CDR3 size: 14 residues. The trim removed 4 bases at V and 6 bases at J, leaving 5 bases unmatched. The germline V gene has CDR1 LGHDT and CDR2 YNNKEL (reference sequence). CDR3 sequence (DNA): TGTGCCAGCAGCCCCCGAGGGGGCTCCGGGGAGCTGTTTTTT. This encodes CASSPRGGSGELFF.